The clone carrying this T cell receptor (beta chain) was seen more than once but under ten times. Its antigen remains unidentified. This entry belongs to a study of cytomegalovirus exposure and HLA in healthy donors. This CDR3 is 16 amino acids long. J gave up 3 bases and V 4 bases, and 10 bases lay outside the gene matches. CDR1 is MDHEN and CDR2 is SYDVKM in the germline V gene. Study-level points and caveats: Cytomegalovirus-associated status was assigned to some 160 TCR beta chains. The study found most TCR sequences rare, yet found some public TCRs in many donors. An apparent linkage of common viral pathogens to several of the most significant clusters emerged in a later analysis.

All donors participated as healthy donors of bone marrow. Primers: 60 Vbeta forward and 13 Jbeta reverse. Only in-frame clones appear in the TCRdb table, and some are missing; sequencing was by immunoSEQ multiplex PCR. The repertoire has about 150,000 clones, about three quarters of them found once; the top ten carry about 13%. Sequencing was carried out using PBMCs. The chain is built from TRBV28 and TRBJ1-2, with 8 bases matching TRBD1. This TCR was sampled from a man aged 35 to 55 in good health and CMV-seropositive. CDR3 sequence (DNA): TGTGCCAGCAGTTCTCGGACAGGGATTAATCACTATGGCTACACCTTC. Translated, it gives CASSSRTGINHYGYTF.